This T cell receptor (beta chain) was profiled in a study of cytomegalovirus exposure and HLA in healthy donors. A few counts support this clone. Its cognate antigen is unknown. Notes on the study in general: Published work reported that the classifier diagnosed cytomegalovirus status with high specificity and sensitivity. V- and J-gene trimming in TCR beta was tied to a missense DCLRE1C variant by an analysis performed later.

Germline assignment: CDR1 SGHNT and CDR2 YENEEA. The CDR3 has 17 residues. The V segment lost 5 bases and the J segment 3 bases; nucleotides outside the gene matches: 10. Primers: 60 Vbeta forward and 13 Jbeta reverse. Here immunoSEQ multiplex PCR was the method, and the copy in TCRdb shows in-frame clones only, minus some. The top ten clones hold roughly a sixth of a sample with 100,000 to 120,000 clones, over 9.5% of them seen once. Sequenced: PBMCs. V is TRBV11-3 and J is TRBJ2-3, with 11 bases aligning to TRBD2. The sequence was obtained from a man in his forties in good health and CMV-seropositive. CDR3 nucleotides: TGTGCCAGCAGCCTCGGACTCGGGACTAGCGGAACAGATACGCAGTATTTT. It encodes CASSLGLGTSGTDTQYF. The whole variable domain, remainder taken from reference TRBV11-3 and TRBJ2-3, is EAGVVQSPRYKIIEKKQPVAFWCNPISGHNTLYWYLQNLGQGPELLIRYENEEAVDDSQLPKDRFSAERLKGVDSTLKIQPAELGDSAVYLCASSLGLGTSGTDTQYFGPGTRLTVL.